The present entry profiles one T cell receptor (beta chain) with its context. Antigen: not known. The J segment lost 1 base and the V segment lost 3 bases, leaving 6 bases of the junction unmatched. CDR3 length: 16 residues. From germline, CDR1 is LGHNA and CDR2 YNFKEQ. The data belong to a study of graft-versus-host responses after intestinal transplantation. Findings and limits, study-wide: GvH clonotypes were identified within recipient marrow, with a subset emerging first in ileum or blood.

TCRdb keeps only in-frame clones here, not all; method: immunoSEQ multiplex PCR. The sample shows some 55,000 clones, about 90% of them seen only once. This receptor was taken from a human patient who received an intestinal transplant, so some T cells may come from the graft donor. The chain links TRBV4-2 to TRBJ1-1; the match to TRBD1 covers 9 bases. Sample: PBMCs, taken 650 to 690 days after intestinal transplant. DNA of the CDR3: TGTGCCAGCAGCCACAGGACAGGGGACCGGAACACTGAAGCTTTCTTT. This codes for CASSHRTGDRNTEAFF.